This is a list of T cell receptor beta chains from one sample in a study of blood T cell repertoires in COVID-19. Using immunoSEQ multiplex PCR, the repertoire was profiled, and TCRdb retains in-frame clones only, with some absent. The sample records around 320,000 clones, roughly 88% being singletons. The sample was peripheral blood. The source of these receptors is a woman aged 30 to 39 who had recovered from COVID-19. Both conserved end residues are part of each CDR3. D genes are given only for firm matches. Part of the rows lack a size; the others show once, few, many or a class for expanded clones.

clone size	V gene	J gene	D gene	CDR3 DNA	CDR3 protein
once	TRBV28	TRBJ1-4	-	TGTGCCAGCAGTCAACAGGGATCTAATGAAAAACTGTTTTTT	CASSQQGSNEKLFF
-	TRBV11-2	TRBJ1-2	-	TGTGCCAGCAGTTCCCCGAGGGGGAACTATGGCTACACCTTC	CASSSPRGNYGYTF
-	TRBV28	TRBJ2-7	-	TGTGCCAGCAGTTTATCCAACAGGGCTAGGAGCTCCTACGAGCAGTACTTC	CASSLSNRARSSYEQYF
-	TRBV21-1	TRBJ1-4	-	TGTGCCAGCAGCACAGGGGGCGGGTGTAATGAAAAACTGTTTTTT	CASSTGGGCNEKLFF
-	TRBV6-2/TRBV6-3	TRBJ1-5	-	TGTGCCAGCAGTGGTTTACGCGTTCCCCGGGGGAATCAGCCCCAGCATTTT	CASSGLRVPRGNQPQHF
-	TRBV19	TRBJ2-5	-	TGTGCCAGTAGTATTGCGGACAACCAAGAGACCCAGTACTTC	CASSIADNQETQYF
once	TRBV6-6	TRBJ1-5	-	TGTGCCAGCAGTTACTCTCAGGATAATCAGCCCCAGCATTTT	CASSYSQDNQPQHF
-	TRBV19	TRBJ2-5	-	TGTGCCAGTAGTCCCCGGGTATTAGACGGAAACCAAGAGACCCAGTACTTC	CASSPRVLDGNQETQYF
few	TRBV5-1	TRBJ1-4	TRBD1	TGCGCCAGCAGCCCCAGCCTGGGACAGGGCGAAAAACTGTTTTTT	CASSPSLGQGEKLFF
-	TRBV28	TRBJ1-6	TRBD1	TGTGCCAGCAGTCCCGTGGACAGGGTTTCTTGGACCCTCCACTTT	CASSPVDRVSWTLHF
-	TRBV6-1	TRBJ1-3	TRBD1	TGTGCCAGCAGTGAGATGACAGGGCCCTCTGGAAACACCATATATTTT	CASSEMTGPSGNTIYF
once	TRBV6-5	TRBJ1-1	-	TGTGCCAGCAGTCTTTCAGGTGAAGCTTTCTTT	CASSLSGEAFF
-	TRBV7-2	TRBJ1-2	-	TGTGCCAGCAGCCCTACCGGGACAACTAATGGCTACACCTTC	CASSPTGTTNGYTF
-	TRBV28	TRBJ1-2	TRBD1	TGTGCCAGCAGTTTGGTGGACAGGGGGTTGGATGGCTACACCTTC	CASSLVDRGLDGYTF
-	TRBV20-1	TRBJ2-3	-	TGCAGTGCCGGTGGCCGACTTACGCAGTATTTT	CSAGGRLTQYF
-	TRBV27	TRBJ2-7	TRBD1	TGTGCCAGTCGAGTTGGGACAGGGGGCCTTGCGCGCGACGAGCAGTACTTC	CASRVGTGGLARDEQYF
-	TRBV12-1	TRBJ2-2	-	TGTGCCAGCAGCTTTGCTGACAGGGGGCTGAACACCGGGGAGCTGTTTTTT	CASSFADRGLNTGELFF
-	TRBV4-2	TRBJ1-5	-	TGTGCCAGCAGCTCAGGGATGGCTCAGCCCCAGCATTTT	CASSSGMAQPQHF
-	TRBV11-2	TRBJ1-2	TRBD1	TGTGCCAGCAGCCAGGACAGGGGGACTGGCTACACCTTC	CASSQDRGTGYTF
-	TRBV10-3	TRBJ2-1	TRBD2	TGTGCCATCAGTGATAAAGCGGGGGGAAACAATGAGCAGTTCTTC	CAISDKAGGNNEQFF
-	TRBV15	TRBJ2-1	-	TGTGCCACCAGCAGCTATGAATACAATGAGCAGTTCTTC	CATSSYEYNEQFF
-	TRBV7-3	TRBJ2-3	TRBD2	TGTGCCAGCAGCTTAAAGAGCGGGGGGGCCCAAGATACGCAGTATTTT	CASSLKSGGAQDTQYF
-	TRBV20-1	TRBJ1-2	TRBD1	TGCAGTGCTAGTAGGGGACAGACAGACCCCTCCACCTTC	CSASRGQTDPSTF
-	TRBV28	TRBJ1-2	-	TGTGCCCACCGCTATGCAGGGGCCGGGGAGTATGGCTACACCTTC	CAHRYAGAGEYGYTF
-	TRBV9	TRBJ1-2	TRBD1	TGTGCCAGCACCCTCCAAGCTAGGACAGGGGGCGGCTATGGCTACACCTTC	CASTLQARTGGGYGYTF
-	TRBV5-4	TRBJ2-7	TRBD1	TGTGCCAGCAGCCAACGGGACAGATCCTTCGGAGAGGGCGAGCAGTACTTC	CASSQRDRSFGEGEQYF
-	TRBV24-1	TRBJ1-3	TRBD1	TGTGCCACCAGTGATTTTCAGGGGGCGACTGGAAACACCATATATTTT	CATSDFQGATGNTIYF
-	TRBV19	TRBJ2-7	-	TGTGCCAGTAGTATCGCGGGTGTCCACGAGCAGTACTTC	CASSIAGVHEQYF
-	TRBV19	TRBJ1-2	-	TGTGCCAGTAGAAATCCAGGGACTAACTATGGCTACACCTTC	CASRNPGTNYGYTF
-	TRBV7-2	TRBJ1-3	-	TGTGCCAGCAGCTCAGACAGGGGAAACACCATATATTTT	CASSSDRGNTIYF
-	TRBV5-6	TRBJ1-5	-	TGTGCCAGCAGCTTGGTCGGTGGTATTAATCAGCCCCAGCATTTT	CASSLVGGINQPQHF
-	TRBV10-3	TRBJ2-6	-	TGTGCCTCCACTAATGACCCGGACAGTACTATCTCTGGGGCCAACGTCCTGACTTTC	CASTNDPDSTISGANVLTF
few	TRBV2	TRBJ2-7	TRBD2	TGTGCCAGCAGTTTCCATAGCGGGAGCTCCTACGAGCAGTACTTC	CASSFHSGSSYEQYF
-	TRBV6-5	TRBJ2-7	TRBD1	TGTGCCAGCAGTCCCGGGACAGGGCTAACCTACGAGCAGTACTTC	CASSPGTGLTYEQYF
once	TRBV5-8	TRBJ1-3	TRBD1	TGTGCCAGCAGCTGGACAGGGCACCCTGGAAACACCATATATTTT	CASSWTGHPGNTIYF
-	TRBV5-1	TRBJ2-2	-	TGCGCCAGCAGTTTGCCCTTCGAGGGAAACACCGGGGAGCTGTTTTTT	CASSLPFEGNTGELFF
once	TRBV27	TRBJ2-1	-	TGTGCCAGCAGTTTATTTCCGGGAAGGGATGAGCAGTTCTTC	CASSLFPGRDEQFF
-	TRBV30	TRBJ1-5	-	TGTGCCTGTAGGGCAGGGAAAGCGGGGGGGAATCAGCCCCAGCATTTT	CACRAGKAGGNQPQHF
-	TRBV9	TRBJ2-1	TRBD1	TGTGCCAGCAGTCCGGGACAGTCTATTGATGAGCAGTTCTTC	CASSPGQSIDEQFF
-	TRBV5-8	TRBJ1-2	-	TGTGCCAGCAGCTCGGACAGCCCTTATGGCTACACCTTC	CASSSDSPYGYTF
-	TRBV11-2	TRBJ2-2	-	TGTGCCAGCAGCCTTGAGGGATCGAACACCGGGGAGCTGTTTTTT	CASSLEGSNTGELFF
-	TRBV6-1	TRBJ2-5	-	TGTGCCAGCAGTGAACAGGGAACCCAAGAGACCCAGTACTTC	CASSEQGTQETQYF
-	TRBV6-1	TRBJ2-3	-	TGTGCCAGCAGTGAAGTGAGACTACCCACAGATACGCAGTATTTT	CASSEVRLPTDTQYF
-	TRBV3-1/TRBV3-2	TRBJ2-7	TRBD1	TGTGCCAGCAGCCTATACGGACAGGGGATCCACGAGCAGTACTTC	CASSLYGQGIHEQYF
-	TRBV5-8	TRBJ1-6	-	TGTGCCAGCAGCCTCATGACAAGCTTATTTTCACCCCTCCACTTT	CASSLMTSLFSPLHF
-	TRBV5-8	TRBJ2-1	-	TGTGCCAGCAGCTTGGCGGCAGCCAGGTACAATGAGCAGTTCTTC	CASSLAAARYNEQFF
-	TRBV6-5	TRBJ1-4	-	TGTGCCAGCAGTTCCCAACCTGTTCAGGGCGGTGAAAAACTGTTTTTT	CASSSQPVQGGEKLFF
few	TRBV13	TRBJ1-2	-	TGTGCCAGCAGCTTAGGCCGCGGCTATGGCTACACCTTC	CASSLGRGYGYTF
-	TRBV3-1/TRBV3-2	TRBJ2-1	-	TGTGCCAGCAGCCAAGAGTTCAGGGGCAACAATGAGCAGTTCTTC	CASSQEFRGNNEQFF
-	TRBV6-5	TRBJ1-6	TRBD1	TGTGCCAGCAGGACAGGGGGCAAATCACCCCTCCACTTT	CASRTGGKSPLHF
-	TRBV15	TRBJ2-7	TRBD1	TGTGCCACCAGCGTCGGGACAGGGAAGGAGCAGTACTTC	CATSVGTGKEQYF
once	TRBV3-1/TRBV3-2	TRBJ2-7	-	TGTGCCGGGGAGTGCTACGAGCAGTACTTC	CAGECYEQYF
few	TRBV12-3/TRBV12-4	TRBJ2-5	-	TGTGCCAGCAGTTTAACACGGGGGACCCAGTACTTC	CASSLTRGTQYF
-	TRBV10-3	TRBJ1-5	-	TGTGCCATCAGAGCGGAATATAGCAATCAGCCCCAGCATTTT	CAIRAEYSNQPQHF
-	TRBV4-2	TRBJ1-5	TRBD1	TGTGCCAGCAGCCAAGATGGGACAGGGGGCCTTCACTCCAATCAGCCCCAGCATTTT	CASSQDGTGGLHSNQPQHF
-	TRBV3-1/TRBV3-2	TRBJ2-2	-	TGTGCCAGCAGCCAAGCATCGCAGGGGAAGGCCGGGGAGCTGTTTTTT	CASSQASQGKAGELFF
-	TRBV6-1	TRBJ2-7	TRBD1	TGTGCCAGCAGTGTATATACTTCCGGGACAGGGAAATACGAGCAGTACTTC	CASSVYTSGTGKYEQYF
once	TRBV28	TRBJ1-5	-	TGTGCCAGCAGTTTAAAGACTTTGGAAGGCAATCAGCCCCAGCATTTT	CASSLKTLEGNQPQHF